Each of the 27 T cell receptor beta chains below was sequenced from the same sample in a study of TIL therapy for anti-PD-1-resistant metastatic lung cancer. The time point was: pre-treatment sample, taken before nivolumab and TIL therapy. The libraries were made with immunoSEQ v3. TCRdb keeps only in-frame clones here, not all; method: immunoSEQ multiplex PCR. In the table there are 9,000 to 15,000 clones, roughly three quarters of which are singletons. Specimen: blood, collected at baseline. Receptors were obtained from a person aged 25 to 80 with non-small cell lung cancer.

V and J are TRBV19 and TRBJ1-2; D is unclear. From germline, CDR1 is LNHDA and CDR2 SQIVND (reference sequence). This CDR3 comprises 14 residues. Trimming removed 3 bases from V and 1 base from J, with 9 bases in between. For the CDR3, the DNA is TGTGCCAGTAGTATTAACGCAGATAACTATGGCTACACCTTC. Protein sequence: CASSINADNYGYTF.

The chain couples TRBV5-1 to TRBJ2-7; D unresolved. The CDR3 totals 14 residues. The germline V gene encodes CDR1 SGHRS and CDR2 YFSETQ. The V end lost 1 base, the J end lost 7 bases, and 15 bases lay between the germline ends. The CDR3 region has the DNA TGCGCCAGCAGCTTGTCCCCCCCGCCGGGTGAGCAGTACTTC. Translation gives CASSLSPPPGEQYF.

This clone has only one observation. The chain's CDR3 is CASSLAGGAFF. DNA of the CDR3: TGTGCCAGCAGCTTAGCCGGGGGAGCTTTCTTT. The rearrangement joins TRBV7-9 to TRBJ1-1; perhaps TRBD1 as D (5 bases). Germline V lookup: CDR1 SEHNR, CDR2 FQNEAQ (reference sequence). Trimming took off 0 bases at V and 10 bases at J, with 6 bases between the two ends. The CDR3 runs to 11 residues.

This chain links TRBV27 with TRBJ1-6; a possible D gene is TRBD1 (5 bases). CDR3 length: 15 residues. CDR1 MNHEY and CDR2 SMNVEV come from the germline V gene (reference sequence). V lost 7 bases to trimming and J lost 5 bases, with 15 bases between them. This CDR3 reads CASTPQGYNNSPLHF. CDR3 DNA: TGTGCCAGCACCCCCCAGGGATACAATAATTCACCCCTCCACTTT.

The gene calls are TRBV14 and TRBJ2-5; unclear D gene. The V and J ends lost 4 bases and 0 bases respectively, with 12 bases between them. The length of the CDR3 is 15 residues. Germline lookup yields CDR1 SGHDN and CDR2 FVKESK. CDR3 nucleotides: TGTGCCAGCAGCCTTCGAGGCTGGTACCAAGAGACCCAGTACTTC. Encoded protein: CASSLRGWYQETQYF.

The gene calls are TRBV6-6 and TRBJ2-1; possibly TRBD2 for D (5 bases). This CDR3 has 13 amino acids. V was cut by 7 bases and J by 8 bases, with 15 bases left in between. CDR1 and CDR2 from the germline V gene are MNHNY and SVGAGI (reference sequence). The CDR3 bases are TGTGCCAGCAAGGGCACTAGTTCCGATGAGCAGTTCTTC. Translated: CASKGTSSDEQFF.

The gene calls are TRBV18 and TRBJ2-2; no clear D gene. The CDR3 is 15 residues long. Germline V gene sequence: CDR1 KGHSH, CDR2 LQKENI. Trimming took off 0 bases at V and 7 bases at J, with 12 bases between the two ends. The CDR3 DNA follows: TGTGCCAGCTCACCACCCACATCCTTAGACGGGGAGCTGTTTTTT. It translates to CASSPPTSLDGELFF.

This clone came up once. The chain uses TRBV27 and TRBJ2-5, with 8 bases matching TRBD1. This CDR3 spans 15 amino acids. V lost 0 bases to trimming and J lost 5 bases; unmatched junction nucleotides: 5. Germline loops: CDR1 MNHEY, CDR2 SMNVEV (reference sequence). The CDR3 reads CASSLSMDRVETQYF. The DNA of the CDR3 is TGTGCCAGCAGTTTATCAATGGACAGGGTGGAGACCCAGTACTTC.

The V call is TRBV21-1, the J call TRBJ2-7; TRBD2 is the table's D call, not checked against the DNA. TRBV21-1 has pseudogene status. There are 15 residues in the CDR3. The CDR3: CASKGLAGRTYEQYF. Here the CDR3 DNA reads TGTGCCAGCAAAGGACTAGCGGGAAGGACCTACGAGCAGTACTTC.

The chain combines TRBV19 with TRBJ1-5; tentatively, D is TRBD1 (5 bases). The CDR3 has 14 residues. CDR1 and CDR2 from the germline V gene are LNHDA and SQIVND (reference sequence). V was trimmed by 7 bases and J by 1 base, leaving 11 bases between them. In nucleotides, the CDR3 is TGTGCCAGTATCCAGGGAGCCAGCAATCAGCCCCAGCATTTT. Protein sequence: CASIQGASNQPQHF.

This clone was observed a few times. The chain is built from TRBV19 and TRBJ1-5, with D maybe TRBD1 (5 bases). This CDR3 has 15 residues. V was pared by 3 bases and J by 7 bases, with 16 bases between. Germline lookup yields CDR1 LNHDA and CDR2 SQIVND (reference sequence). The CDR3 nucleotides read TGTGCCAGTAGTATGGCAGGGAGAATGGAACAGCCCCAGCATTTT. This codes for CASSMAGRMEQPQHF. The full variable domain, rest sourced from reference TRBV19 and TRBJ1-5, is DGGITQSPKYLFRKEGQNVTLSCEQNLNHDAMYWYRQDPGQGLRLIYYSQIVNDFQKGDIAEGYSVSREKKESFPLTVTSAQKNPTAFYLCASSMAGRMEQPQHFGDGTRLSIL.

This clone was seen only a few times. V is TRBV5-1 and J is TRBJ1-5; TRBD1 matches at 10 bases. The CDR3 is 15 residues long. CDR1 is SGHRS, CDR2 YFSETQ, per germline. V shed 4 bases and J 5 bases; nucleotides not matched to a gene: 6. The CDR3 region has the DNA TGCGCCAGCAGCCCTGGACAGGGGGGTTATCAGCCCCAGCATTTT. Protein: CASSPGQGGYQPQHF.

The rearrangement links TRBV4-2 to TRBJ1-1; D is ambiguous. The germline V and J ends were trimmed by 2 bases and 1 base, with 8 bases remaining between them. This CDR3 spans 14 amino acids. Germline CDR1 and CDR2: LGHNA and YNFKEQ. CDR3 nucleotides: TGTGCCAGCAGCCAAAGTCTGGGGAACACTGAAGCTTTCTTT. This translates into CASSQSLGNTEAFF.

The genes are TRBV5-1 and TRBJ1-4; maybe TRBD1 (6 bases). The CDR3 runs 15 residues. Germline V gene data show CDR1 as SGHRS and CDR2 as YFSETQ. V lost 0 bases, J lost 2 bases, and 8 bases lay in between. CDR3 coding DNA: TGCGCCAGCAGCTTGGTAGGGGGGACTAATGAAAAACTGTTTTTT. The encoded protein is CASSLVGGTNEKLFF.

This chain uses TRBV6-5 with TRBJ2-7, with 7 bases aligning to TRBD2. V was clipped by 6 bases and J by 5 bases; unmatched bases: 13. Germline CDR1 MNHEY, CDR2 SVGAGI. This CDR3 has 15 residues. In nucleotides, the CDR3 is TGTGCCAGCAGCCCCGGGGGAGGGAGAATCAACGAGCAGTACTTC. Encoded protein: CASSPGGGRINEQYF.

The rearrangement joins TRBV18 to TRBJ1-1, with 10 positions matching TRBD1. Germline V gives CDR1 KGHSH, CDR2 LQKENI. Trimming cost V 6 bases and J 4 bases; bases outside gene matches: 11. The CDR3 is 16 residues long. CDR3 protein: CASSPRTGGVLTEAFF. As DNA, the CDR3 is TGTGCCAGCTCGCCTAGGACAGGGGGAGTCCTCACTGAAGCTTTCTTT.

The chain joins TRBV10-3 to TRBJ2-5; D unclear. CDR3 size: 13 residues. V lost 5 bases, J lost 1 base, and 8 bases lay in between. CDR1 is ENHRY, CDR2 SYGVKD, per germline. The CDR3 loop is CAISISRQETQYF. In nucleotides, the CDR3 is TGTGCCATCAGTATCTCCCGCCAAGAGACCCAGTACTTC.

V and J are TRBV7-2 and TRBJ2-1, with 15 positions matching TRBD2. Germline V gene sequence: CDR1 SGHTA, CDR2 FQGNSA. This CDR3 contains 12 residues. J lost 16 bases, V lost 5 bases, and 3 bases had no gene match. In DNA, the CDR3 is TGTGCCAGCAGCGGACTAGCGGGAGGGTCATTCTTC. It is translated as CASSGLAGGSFF.

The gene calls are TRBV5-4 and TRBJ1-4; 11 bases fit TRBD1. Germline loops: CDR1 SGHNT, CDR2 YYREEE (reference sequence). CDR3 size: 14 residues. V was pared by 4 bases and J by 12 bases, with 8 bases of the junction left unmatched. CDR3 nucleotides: TGTGCCAGCAGCCCCGGGACAGGGGGTTTGGAACTGTTTTTT. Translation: CASSPGTGGLELFF. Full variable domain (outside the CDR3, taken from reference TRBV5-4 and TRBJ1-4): ETGVTQSPTHLIKTRGQQVTLRCSSQSGHNTVSWYQQALGQGPQFIFQYYREEENGRGNFPPRFSGLQFPNYSSELNVNALELDDSALYLCASSPGTGGLELFFGSGTQLSVL.

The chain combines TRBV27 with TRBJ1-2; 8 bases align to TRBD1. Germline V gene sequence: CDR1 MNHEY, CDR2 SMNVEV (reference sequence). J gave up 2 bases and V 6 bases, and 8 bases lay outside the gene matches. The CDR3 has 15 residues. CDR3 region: CASSKLAGGNYGYTF. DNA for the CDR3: TGTGCCAGCAGCAAGTTAGCAGGGGGCAACTATGGCTACACCTTC.

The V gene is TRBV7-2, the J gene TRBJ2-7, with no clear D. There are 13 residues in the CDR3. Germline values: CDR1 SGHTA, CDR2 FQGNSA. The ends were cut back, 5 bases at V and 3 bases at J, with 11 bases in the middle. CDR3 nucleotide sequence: TGTGCCAGCAGCGAAAACCCAAACTACGAGCAGTACTTC. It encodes CASSENPNYEQYF.

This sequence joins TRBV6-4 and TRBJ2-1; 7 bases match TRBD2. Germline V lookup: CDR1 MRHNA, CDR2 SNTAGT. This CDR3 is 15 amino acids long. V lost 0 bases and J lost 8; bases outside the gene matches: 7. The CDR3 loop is CASSDSAGVSYEQFF. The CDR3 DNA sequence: TGTGCCAGCAGTGACTCCGCGGGGGTCTCTTATGAGCAGTTCTTC.

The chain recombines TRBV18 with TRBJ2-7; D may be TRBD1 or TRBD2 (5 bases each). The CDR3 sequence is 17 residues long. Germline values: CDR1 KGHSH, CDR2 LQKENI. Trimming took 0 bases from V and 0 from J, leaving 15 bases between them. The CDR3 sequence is CASSPPGVQSSSYEQYF. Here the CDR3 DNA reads TGTGCCAGCTCACCACCGGGGGTTCAGTCGAGCTCCTACGAGCAGTACTTC.

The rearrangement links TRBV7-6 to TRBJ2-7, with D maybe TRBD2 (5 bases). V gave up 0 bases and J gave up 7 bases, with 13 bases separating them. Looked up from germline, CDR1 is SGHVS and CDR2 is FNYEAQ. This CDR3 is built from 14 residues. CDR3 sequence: CASSLASSSNEQYF. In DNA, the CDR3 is TGTGCCAGCAGCTTAGCGAGCTCTAGCAATGAGCAGTACTTC.

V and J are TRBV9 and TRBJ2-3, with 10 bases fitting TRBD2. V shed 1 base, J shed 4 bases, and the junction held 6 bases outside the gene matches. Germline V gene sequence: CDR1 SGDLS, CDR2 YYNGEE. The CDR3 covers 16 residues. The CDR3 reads CASSVLSGRAADTQYF. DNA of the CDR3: TGTGCCAGCAGCGTACTCAGCGGGAGGGCTGCAGATACGCAGTATTTT.

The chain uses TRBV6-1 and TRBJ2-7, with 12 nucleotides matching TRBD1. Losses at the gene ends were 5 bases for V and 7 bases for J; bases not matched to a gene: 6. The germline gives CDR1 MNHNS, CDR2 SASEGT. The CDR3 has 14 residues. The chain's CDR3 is CASSTGTGGREQYF. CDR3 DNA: TGTGCCAGCAGTACCGGGACAGGGGGCCGGGAGCAGTACTTC.

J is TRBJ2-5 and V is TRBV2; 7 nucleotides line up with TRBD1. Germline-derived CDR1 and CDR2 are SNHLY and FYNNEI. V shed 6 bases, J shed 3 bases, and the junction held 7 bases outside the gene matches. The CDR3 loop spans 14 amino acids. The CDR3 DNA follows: TGTGCCAGCAGCGGGGACAGTCAGAAAGAGACCCAGTACTTC. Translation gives CASSGDSQKETQYF. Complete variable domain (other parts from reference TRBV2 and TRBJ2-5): EPEVTQTPSHQVTQMGQEVILRCVPISNHLYFYWYRQILGQKVEFLVSFYNNEISEKSEIFDDQFSVERPDGSNFTLKIRSTKLEDSAMYFCASSGDSQKETQYFGPGTRLLVL.